A selection of T cell receptor beta chains follows, all from one sample in a study of cytomegalovirus exposure and HLA in healthy donors. Assay: immunoSEQ multiplex PCR; the TCRdb copy retains only in-frame clones and omits some. The sample records roughly 110,000 clones, roughly 76% being singletons. Material for sequencing was PBMCs. These receptors came from a woman aged 40 to 55 in good health and CMV-seropositive. Each CDR3 is given with its conserved first and last residue. A D gene is named only where the DNA matches it firmly. Some rows mark clone size as missing; the rest say once, few, many or name a class of expanded clone.

>NA|TRBJ1-1|NA|16|TRBV5-1
CASSLAVSQLTGEAFF
TGCGCCAGCAGCTTGGCCGTTTCTCAACTCACGGGTGAAGCTTTCTTT
>NA|TRBJ1-3|NA|15|TRBV5-4
CASSGTPNSGNTIYF
TGTGCCAGCAGCGGGACACCCAACTCTGGAAACACCATATATTTT
>NA|TRBJ1-1|TRBD1|15|TRBV7-6
CASSRHRGQATEAFF
TGTGCCAGCAGCCGCCACAGGGGGCAGGCCACTGAAGCTTTCTTT
>few|TRBJ2-1|NA|14|TRBV6-5
CASSYRLGEDEQFF
TGTGCCAGCAGTTATCGCTTGGGGGAGGATGAGCAGTTCTTC
>NA|TRBJ2-7|TRBD2|14|TRBV19
CASGASGGGYEQYF
TGTGCCAGTGGGGCTAGCGGGGGAGGGTACGAGCAGTACTTC
>NA|TRBJ1-3|NA|16|TRBV2
CASSYLRGSRGNTIYF
TGTGCCAGCAGTTATCTCAGGGGATCCCGTGGAAACACCATATATTTT
>NA|TRBJ1-2|TRBD1|16|TRBV18
CASSPLPGTVNYGYTF
TGTGCCAGCTCACCACTCCCAGGGACAGTTAACTATGGCTACACCTTC
>NA|TRBJ2-7|TRBD1|15|TRBV11-2
CASSYTGDSSYEQYF
TGTGCCAGCAGCTATACAGGGGATAGCTCCTACGAGCAGTACTTC
>NA|TRBJ1-1|NA|13|TRBV4-2
CASSQEGGAEAFF
TGTGCCAGCAGCCAAGAGGGCGGGGCTGAAGCTTTCTTT
>few|TRBJ1-2|NA|12|TRBV29-1
CSASGQTYGYTF
TGCAGCGCCTCAGGACAAACCTATGGCTACACCTTC
>NA|TRBJ2-7|TRBD2|15|TRBV4-2
CASSQPLAGMFEQYF
TGTGCCAGCAGCCAACCACTAGCGGGAATGTTCGAGCAGTACTTC
>NA|TRBJ2-1|NA|14|TRBV9
CASSTSLAHNEQFF
TGTGCCAGCAGCACCTCCTTGGCCCACAATGAGCAGTTCTTC
>few|TRBJ2-3|TRBD1|15|TRBV2
CASSAQGVRTDTQYF
TGTGCCAGCAGCGCCCAGGGGGTGAGGACAGATACGCAGTATTTT
>NA|TRBJ2-3|TRBD2|13|TRBV5-6
CASSWRGTDTQYF
TGTGCCAGCAGCTGGCGGGGGACAGATACGCAGTATTTT
>once|TRBJ2-7|NA|15|TRBV15
CATSRDWRSMDEQYF
TGTGCCACCAGCAGAGATTGGCGGAGTATGGACGAGCAGTACTTC
>NA|TRBJ2-1|TRBD1|16|TRBV15
CATSTTGARTYNEQFF
TGTGCCACCAGCACAACAGGGGCCAGAACCTACAATGAGCAGTTCTTC
>NA|TRBJ2-7|TRBD1|15|TRBV4-1
CASSQDIGTVNEQYF
TGCGCCAGCAGCCAAGATATTGGGACAGTGAACGAGCAGTACTTC
>few|TRBJ2-2|NA|16|TRBV2
CASSVRTARNTGELFF
TGTGCCAGCAGTGTCCGGACAGCAAGAAACACCGGGGAGCTGTTTTTT
>once|TRBJ2-7|TRBD1|14|TRBV5-1
CASSAGTVTYEQYF
TGCGCCAGCAGCGCCGGGACAGTCACCTACGAGCAGTACTTC
>NA|TRBJ2-1|NA|15|TRBV5-1
CASSLANGAFGEQFF
TGCGCCAGCAGCTTGGCCAATGGGGCTTTCGGGGAGCAGTTCTTC
>once|TRBJ2-5|TRBD2|16|TRBV19
CASTERREAGEETQYF
TGTGCCAGTACTGAGCGGCGGGAAGCGGGAGAAGAGACCCAGTACTTC
>NA|TRBJ2-5|NA|15|TRBV5-1
CASSLARAGEETQYF
TGCGCCAGCAGCTTGGCCCGGGCAGGGGAAGAGACCCAGTACTTC
>NA|TRBJ2-1|TRBD1|16|TRBV4-2
CASSQDRQGALNEQFF
TGTGCCAGCAGCCAAGATCGACAGGGGGCGCTTAATGAGCAGTTCTTC
>NA|TRBJ1-6|TRBD1|16|TRBV14
CASSQDAGGYNSPLHF
TGTGCCAGCAGCCAAGACGCAGGGGGCTATAATTCACCCCTCCACTTT
>NA|TRBJ2-3|NA|14|TRBV6-5
CASSSRGTTDTQYF
TGTGCCAGCAGTTCCCGGGGAACGACAGATACGCAGTATTTT
>NA|TRBJ2-7|NA|16|TRBV7-9
CASSPGTFGALWEQYF
TGTGCCAGCAGCCCAGGGACTTTTGGGGCCTTATGGGAGCAGTACTTC